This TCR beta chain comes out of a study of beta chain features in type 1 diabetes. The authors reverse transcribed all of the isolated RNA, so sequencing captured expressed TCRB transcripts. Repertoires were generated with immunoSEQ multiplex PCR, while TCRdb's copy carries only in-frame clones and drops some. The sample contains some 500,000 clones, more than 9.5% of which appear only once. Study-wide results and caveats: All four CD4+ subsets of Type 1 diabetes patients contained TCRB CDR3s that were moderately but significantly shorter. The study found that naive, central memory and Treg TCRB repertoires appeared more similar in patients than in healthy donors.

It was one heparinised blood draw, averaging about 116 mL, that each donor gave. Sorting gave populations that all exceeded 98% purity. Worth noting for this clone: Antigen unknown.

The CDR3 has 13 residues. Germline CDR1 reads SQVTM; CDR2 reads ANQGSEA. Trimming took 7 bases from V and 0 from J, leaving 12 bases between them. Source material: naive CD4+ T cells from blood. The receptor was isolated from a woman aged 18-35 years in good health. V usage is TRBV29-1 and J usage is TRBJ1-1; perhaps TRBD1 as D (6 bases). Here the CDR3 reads CSDRGGMNTEAFF. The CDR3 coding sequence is TGCAGCGATAGGGGGGGAATGAACACTGAAGCTTTCTTT.